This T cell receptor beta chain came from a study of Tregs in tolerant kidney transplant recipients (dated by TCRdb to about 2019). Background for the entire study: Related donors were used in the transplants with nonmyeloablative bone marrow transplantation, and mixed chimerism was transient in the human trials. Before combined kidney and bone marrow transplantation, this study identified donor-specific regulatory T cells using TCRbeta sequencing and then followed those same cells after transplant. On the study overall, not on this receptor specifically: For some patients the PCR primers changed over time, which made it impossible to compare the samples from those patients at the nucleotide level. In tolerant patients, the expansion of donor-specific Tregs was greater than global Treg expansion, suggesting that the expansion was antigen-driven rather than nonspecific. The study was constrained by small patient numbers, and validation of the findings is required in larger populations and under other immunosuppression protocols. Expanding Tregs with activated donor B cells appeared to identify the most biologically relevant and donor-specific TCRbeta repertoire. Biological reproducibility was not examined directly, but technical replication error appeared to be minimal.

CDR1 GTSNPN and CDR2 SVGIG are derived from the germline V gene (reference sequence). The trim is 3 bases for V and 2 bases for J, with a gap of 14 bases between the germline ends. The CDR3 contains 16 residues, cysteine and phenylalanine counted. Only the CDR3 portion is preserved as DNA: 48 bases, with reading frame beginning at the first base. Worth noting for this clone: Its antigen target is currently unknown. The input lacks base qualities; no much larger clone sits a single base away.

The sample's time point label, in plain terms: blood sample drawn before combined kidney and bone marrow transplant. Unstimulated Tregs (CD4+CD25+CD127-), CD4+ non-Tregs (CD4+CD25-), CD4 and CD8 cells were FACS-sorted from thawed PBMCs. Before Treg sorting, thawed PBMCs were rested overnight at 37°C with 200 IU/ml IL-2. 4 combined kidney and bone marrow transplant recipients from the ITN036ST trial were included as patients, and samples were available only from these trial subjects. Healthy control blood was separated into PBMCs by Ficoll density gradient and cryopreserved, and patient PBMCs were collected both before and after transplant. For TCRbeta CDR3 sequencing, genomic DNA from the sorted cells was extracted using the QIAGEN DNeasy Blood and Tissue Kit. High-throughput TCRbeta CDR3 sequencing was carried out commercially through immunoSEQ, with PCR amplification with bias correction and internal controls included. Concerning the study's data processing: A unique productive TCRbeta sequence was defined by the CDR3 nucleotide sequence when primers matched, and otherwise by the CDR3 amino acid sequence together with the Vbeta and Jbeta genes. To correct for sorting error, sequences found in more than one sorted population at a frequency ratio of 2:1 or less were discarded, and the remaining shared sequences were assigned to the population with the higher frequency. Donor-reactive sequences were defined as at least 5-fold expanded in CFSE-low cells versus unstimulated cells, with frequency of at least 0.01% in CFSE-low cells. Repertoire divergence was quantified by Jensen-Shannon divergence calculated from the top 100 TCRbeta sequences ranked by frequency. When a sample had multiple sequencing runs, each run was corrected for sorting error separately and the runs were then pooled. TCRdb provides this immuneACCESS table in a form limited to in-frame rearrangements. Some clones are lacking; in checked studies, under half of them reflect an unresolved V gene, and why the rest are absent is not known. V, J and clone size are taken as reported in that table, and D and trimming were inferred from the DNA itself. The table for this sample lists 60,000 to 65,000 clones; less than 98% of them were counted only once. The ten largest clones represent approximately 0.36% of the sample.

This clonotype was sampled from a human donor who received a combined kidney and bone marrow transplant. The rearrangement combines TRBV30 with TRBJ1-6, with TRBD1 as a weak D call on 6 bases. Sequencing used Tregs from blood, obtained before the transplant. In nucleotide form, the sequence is TGTGCCTGGAGCAGCAGGGGAGGGACCTATAATTCACCCCTCCACTTT. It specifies CAWSSRGGTYNSPLHF.